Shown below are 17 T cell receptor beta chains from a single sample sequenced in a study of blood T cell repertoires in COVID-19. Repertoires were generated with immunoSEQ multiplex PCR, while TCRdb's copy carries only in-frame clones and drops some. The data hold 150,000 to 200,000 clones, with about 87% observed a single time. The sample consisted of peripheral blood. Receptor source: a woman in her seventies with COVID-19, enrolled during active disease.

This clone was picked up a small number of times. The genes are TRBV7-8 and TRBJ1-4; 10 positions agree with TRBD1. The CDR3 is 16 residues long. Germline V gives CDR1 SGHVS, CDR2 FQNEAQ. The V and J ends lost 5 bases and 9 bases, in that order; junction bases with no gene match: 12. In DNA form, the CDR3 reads TGTGCCAGCAGCCCCCGGGACAGGGGACACCAAAAAAAACTGTTTTTT. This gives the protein CASSPRDRGHQKKLFF.

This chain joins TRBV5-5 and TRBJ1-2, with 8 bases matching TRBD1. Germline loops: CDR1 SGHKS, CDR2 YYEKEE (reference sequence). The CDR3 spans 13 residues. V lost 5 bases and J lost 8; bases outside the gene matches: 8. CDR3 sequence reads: CASSQDRGGGYTF. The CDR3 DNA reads TGTGCCAGCAGTCAAGACAGGGGCGGGGGCTACACCTTC.

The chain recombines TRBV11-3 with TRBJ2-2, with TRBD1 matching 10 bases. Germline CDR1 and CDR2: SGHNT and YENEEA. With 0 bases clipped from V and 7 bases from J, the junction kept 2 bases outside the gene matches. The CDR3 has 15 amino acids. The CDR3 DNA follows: TGTGCCAGCAGCTTAGATGGACAGGGGGACGGGGAGCTGTTTTTT. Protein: CASSLDGQGDGELFF.

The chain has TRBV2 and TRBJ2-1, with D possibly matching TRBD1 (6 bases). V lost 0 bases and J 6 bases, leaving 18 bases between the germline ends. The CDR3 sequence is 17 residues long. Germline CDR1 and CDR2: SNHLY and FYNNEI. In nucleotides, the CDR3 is TGTGCCAGCAGTGAAGCGCCGAAGAAATCAGGGGTCAATGAGCAGTTCTTC. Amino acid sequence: CASSEAPKKSGVNEQFF.

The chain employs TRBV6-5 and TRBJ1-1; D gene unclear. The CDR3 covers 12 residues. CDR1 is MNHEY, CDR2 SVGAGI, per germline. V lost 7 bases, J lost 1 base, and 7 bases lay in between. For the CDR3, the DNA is TGTGCCAGCATGGGCAGGAACACTGAAGCTTTCTTT. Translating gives CASMGRNTEAFF.

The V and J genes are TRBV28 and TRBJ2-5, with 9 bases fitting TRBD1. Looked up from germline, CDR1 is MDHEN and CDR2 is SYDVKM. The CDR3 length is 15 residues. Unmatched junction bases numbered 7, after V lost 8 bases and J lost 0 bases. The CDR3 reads CASSHGTGYQETQYF. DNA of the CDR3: TGTGCCAGCTCTCACGGGACAGGGTACCAAGAGACCCAGTACTTC.

The CDR3 region is CASSQDRRGQFF. In DNA, the CDR3 is TGTGCCAGCAGCCAAGATCGTAGAGGGCAGTTCTTC. V gene TRBV4-2 combines with J gene TRBJ2-1; D remains unclear. The ends were cut back, 0 bases at V and 12 bases at J, with 9 bases in the middle. The CDR3 consists of 12 residues. CDR1 is LGHNA, CDR2 YNFKEQ, per germline.

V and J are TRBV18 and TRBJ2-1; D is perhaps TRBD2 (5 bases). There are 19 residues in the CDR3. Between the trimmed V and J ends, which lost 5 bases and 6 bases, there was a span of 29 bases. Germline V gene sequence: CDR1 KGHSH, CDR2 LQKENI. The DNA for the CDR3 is TGTGCCAGCTCAACGGGGTTTGGAGTTGAAGTCCGGGCGGTCAATGAGCAGTTCTTC. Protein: CASSTGFGVEVRAVNEQFF.

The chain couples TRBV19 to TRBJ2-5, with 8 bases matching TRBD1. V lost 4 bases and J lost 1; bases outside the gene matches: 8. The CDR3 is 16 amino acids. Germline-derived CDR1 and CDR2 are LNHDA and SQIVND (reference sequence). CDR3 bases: TGTGCCAGTAGTAAAGACGGGACAGGAATCCAAGAGACCCAGTACTTC. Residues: CASSKDGTGIQETQYF.

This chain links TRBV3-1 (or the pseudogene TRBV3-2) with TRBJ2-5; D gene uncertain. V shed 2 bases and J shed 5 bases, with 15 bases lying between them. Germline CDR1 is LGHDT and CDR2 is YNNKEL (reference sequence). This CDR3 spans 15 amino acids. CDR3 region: CASSQIRNSRETQYF. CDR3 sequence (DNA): TGTGCCAGCAGCCAAATACGTAACAGCCGGGAGACCCAGTACTTC.

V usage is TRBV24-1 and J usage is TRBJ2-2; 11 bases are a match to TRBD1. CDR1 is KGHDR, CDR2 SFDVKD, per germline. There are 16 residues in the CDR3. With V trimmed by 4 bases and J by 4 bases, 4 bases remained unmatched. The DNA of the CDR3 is TGTGCCACCAGTGACCCGGGACAGGGGGGCACCGGGGAGCTGTTTTTT. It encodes CATSDPGQGGTGELFF.

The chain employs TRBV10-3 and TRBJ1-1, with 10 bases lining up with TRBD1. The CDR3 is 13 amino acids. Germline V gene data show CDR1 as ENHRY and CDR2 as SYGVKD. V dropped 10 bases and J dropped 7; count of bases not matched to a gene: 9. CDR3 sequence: CATGTGEGIEAFF. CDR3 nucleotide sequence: TGTGCCACCGGGACAGGGGAAGGAATTGAAGCTTTCTTT.

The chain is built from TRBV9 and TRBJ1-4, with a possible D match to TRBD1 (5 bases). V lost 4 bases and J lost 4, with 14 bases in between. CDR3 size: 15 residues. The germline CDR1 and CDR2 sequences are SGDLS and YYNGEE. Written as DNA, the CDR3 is TGTGCCAGCAGCTTCGCAGGGTGGGATAATGAAAAACTGTTTTTT. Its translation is CASSFAGWDNEKLFF.

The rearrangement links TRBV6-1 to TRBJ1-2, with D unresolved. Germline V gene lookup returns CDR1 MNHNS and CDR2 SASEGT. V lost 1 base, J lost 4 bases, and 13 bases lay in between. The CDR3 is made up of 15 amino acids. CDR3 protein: CASSEGVGVSYGYTF. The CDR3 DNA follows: TGTGCCAGCAGTGAAGGGGTCGGGGTCTCCTATGGCTACACCTTC.

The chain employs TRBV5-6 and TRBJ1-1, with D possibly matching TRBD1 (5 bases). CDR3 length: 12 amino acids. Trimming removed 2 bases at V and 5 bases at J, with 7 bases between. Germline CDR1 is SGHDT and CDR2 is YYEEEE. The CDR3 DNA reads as TGTGCCAGCAGCTTAAGGGGAACTGAAGCTTTCTTT. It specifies CASSLRGTEAFF.

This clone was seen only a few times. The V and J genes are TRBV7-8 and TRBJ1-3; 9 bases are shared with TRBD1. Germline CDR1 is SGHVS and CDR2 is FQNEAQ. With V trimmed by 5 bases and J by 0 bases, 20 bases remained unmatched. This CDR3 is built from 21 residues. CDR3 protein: CASSPIYAGQGFSTSGNTIYF. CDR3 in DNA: TGTGCCAGCAGCCCGATTTACGCGGGACAGGGCTTTTCTACCTCTGGAAACACCATATATTTT. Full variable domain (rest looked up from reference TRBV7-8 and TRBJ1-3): GAGVSQSPRYKVAKRGQDVALRCDPISGHVSLFWYQQALGQGPEFLTYFQNEAQLDKSGLPSDRFFAERPEGSVSTLKIQRTQQEDSAVYLCASSPIYAGQGFSTSGNTIYFGEGSWLTVV.

The CDR3 sequence is CASSYSWQFYEQYF. Here the CDR3 DNA reads TGTGCCAGCAGTTACTCGTGGCAGTTCTACGAGCAGTACTTC. The chain is built from TRBV6-2 or TRBV6-3 and TRBJ2-7; D is ambiguous. Germline-derived CDR1 and CDR2 are MNHEY and SVGEGT. CDR3 size: 14 residues. The V end was cut by 0 bases, the J end by 3 bases, with 9 bases between.